The text below deals with one T cell receptor (beta chain). The specificity of this receptor is unknown. Base-call qualities are not available, and no considerably larger clone is one nucleotide away. This entry comes from a study of shared clonotypes between healthy human individuals (dated by TCRdb to the early 2020s). Concerning the study at large: A couple of women and a few men aged 18 to 49 years were included in the cohort. For each donor, CD4 naive and CD4 memory were each run on three plates, CD8 naive on two plates, and CD8 memory on one plate. To estimate repertoire size and how much clonotypes are shared between individuals, the study performed deep sequencing of blood TCR repertoires from roughly five healthy adults. To increase sequencing depth and limit assay-specific biases, different laboratories used diverse techniques to prepare libraries and sequence TCR repertoires. Leukapheresis yielded between about 0.94 and 10 billion PBMCs per donor.

The paper's findings and limits, for the study overall: Incomplete sequencing was indicated by rarefaction of sorted-subset datasets, despite the large sequencing depth. Across a handful of donors, roughly 5.1% of naive CD4, over 3% of naive CD8, roughly 2.2% of memory CD4, and roughly 0.4% of memory CD8 clonotypes were shared. Naive subsets generally had larger estimated clonotype richness than memory subsets. Compared with non-shared clonotypes, clonotypes shared by all four sorted-subset donors had higher generation probabilities. Based on pairwise subsampling, the degree of clonotype sharing among donors was expected to be affected by sequencing depth. The small number of donors limited the genetic and exposure-history diversity represented. Sampling was restricted to blood, and TCR repertoires in tissue are likely to differ from TCR repertoires in blood.

TCR CDR3 regions were amplified from genomic DNA by multiplex PCR using the deep immunoSEQ assay. Extracted genomic DNA from each cell subset was spread evenly across all wells of several immunoSEQ 96-well plates, with each plate serving as a replicate. For sorted subsets, approximately 0.2 ug of genomic DNA, equivalent to some 30,000 T cell genomes, went into each replicate PCR. Purified libraries were measured with a Qubit 3.0 fluorometer, size-checked on a Bioanalyzer 2100, and measured again with the KAPA Library Quantification kit. Every immunoSEQ 96-well plate was sequenced on a dedicated single-read 150-cycle Illumina NextSeq 550 flow cell. From the authors' description of their analysis: The immunoSEQ output contained only junctional sequences without quality scores, so filtering could not match that applied to full-length reads. Sequences were annotated with PyIR, a Python wrapper for IgBLAST v1.9, using IMGT germline references to assign V/J genes and CDR3. Reads with weak V/J assignments (E-value above 1e-6), missing CDR3, stop codons, out-of-frame junctions, or ambiguous translated residues were removed. A V3J clonotype was defined by an identical inferred V gene, J gene, and CDR3 amino acid sequence. Percentage overlap between repertoires was calculated by dividing the number of shared unique clonotypes by the size of the smaller repertoire. Repertoire richness was assessed with RTK rarefaction, the Chao1 estimator, and Recon v2.1 estimates of unobserved clonotypes. Generation probabilities were computed with OLGA for all TCRbeta clonotypes obtained by the gDNA method from several donors. TCRdb carries this immuneACCESS record with in-frame sequences only. Its versions omit some clonotypes, under half of them owing to an unresolved V gene in the studies checked, with the rest unexplained. That table supplies the V and J calls and clone size; D and trimming were determined from the DNA. The table for this sample lists more than 400,000 clones; 90% to 97% of them were counted only once. The ten largest clones add up to 0.06% of the sample.

The donors were healthy, HIV-negative adults who had no recently reported acute infections or vaccinations. All donors were Caucasian adults living in Nashville, Tennessee, USA. Magnetic negative selection was used to enrich CD4+ T cells, after which naive cells were positively selected on CD45RA and the negative fraction became the memory subset. Blood was obtained by leukapheresis, after which PBMCs were separated by Ficoll-Histopaque density gradient centrifugation and cryopreserved in liquid nitrogen vapor phase. Analytical flow cytometry was used to check the purity and quantity of each magnetically sorted T cell population. Genomic DNA was isolated from every sorted fraction and measured by UV absorbance on a Nanodrop 2000c. The sequence was collected from a woman younger than 45 in good health. The source material was naive CD4+ T cells sorted from blood. The cell subset or site tag for this specimen amounts to: CD45RA+ positively selected.

The DNA sequence is as follows: TGTGCCAGCACCATGGGACTAGCGGGCTACAATGAGCAGTTCTTC. Translated, this gives CASTMGLAGYNEQFF. The sequence is built from TRBV7-9 and TRBJ2-1; the central 12 bases match TRBD2. The germline V gene (reference sequence) gives CDR1 as SEHNR and CDR2 as FQNEAQ. From V the trimming removes 7 bases and from J it removes 3 bases, while the gene matches leave 4 bases of the junction unaccounted for. The CDR3, cysteine through phenylalanine, is 15 amino acids long. The entry retains the CDR3 DNA only, 45 bases that are in frame from base 1.